This T cell receptor beta chain was identified in a study of blood T cell repertoires in COVID-19. Study information: Samples of COVID-19 (acute and convalescent) were obtained from the United States, Italy and Spain. T cells, B-cell-depleted T cells, or PBMCs provided the cDNA or gDNA that served as material.

In the authors' workflow: Reference gene primer amplification yielded estimated nucleated cell counts. Clones were sequenced by immunoSEQ multiplex PCR, and TCRdb holds only the in-frame ones, with some missing. That table is the source of V, J and clone size, and D and trimming were worked out from the DNA. In the table there are 90,000 or so clones, around 79% of which are singletons. The CDR3 consists of 13 residues. Trimming took 4 bases from V and 11 from J, leaving 17 bases between them. Germline V gene sequence: CDR1 SEHNR, CDR2 FQNEAQ (reference sequence). This sequence joins TRBV7-9 and TRBJ1-1; D remains unclear. This TCR came from a human donor in a cohort sampled during active COVID-19. Sequencing was performed on peripheral blood. CDR3 DNA sequence: TGTGCCAGCAGCTGGACTGGCCCTGGAGAGGCTTTCTTT. Its translation is CASSWTGPGEAFF.